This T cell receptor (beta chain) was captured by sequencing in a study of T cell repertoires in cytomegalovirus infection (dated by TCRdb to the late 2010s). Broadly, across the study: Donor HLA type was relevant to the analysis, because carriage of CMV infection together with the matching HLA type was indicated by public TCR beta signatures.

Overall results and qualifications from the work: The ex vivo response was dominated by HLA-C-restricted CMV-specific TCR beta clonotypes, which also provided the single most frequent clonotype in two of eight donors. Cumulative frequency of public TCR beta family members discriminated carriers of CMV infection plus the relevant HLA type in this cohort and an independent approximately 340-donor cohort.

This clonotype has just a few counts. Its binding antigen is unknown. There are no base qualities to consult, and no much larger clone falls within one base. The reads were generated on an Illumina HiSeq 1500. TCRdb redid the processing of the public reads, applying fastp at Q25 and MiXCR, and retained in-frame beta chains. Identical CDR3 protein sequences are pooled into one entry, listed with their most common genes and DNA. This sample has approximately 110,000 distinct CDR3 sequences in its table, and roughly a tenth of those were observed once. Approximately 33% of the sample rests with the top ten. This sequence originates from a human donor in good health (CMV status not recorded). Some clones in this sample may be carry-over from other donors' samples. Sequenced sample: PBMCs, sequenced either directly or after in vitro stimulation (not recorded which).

This receptor has the CDR3 CASSFPRGTGYYEQYF. The DNA is as follows: TGTGCCAGCAGTTTCCCCAGGGGGACAGGCTACTACGAGCAGTACTTC. Recombination connected TRBV12-3 or TRBV12-4 to TRBJ2-7, and 8 junction bases match TRBD1. The junction shows trimming of 3 bases on V and 3 bases on J, and the gene matches do not reach 10 bases of it. The CDR3 spans 16 residues, from the cysteine through the phenylalanine. Only the CDR3 DNA is retained, 48 bases long and in frame from the first base.